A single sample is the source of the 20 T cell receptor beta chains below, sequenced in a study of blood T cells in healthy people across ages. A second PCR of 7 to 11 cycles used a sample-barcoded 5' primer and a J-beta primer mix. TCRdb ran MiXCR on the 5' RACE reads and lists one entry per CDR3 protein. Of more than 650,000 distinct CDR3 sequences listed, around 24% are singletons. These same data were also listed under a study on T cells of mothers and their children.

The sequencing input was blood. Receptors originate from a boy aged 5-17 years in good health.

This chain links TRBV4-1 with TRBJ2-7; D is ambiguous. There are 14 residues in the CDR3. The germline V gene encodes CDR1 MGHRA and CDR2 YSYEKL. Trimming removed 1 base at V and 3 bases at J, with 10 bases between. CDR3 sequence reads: CASSQAGSVYEQYF. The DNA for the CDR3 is TGCGCCAGCAGCCAAGCTGGGTCTGTCTACGAGCAGTACTTC.

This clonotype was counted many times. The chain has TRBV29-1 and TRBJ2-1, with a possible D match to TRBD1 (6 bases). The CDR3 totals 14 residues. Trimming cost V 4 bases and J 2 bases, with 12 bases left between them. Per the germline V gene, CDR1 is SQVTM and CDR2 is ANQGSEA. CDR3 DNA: TGCAGCGTTGTCGGGGACACCACCTACAATGAGCAGTTCTTC. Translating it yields CSVVGDTTYNEQFF.

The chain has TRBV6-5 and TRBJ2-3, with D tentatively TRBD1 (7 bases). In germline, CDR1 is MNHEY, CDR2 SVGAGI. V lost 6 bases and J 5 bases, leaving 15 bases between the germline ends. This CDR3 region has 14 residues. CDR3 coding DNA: TGTGCCAGCAGGGAGGGGGCCCGCAAAGATACGCAGTATTTT. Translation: CASREGARKDTQYF.

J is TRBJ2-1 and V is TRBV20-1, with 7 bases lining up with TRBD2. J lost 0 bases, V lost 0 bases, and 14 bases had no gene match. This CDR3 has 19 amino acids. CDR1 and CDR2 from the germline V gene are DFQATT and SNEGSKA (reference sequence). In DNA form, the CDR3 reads TGCAGTGCTAGAGATCTTGGCGGGAGTGCCCACCTCTCCTACAATGAGCAGTTCTTC. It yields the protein CSARDLGGSAHLSYNEQFF.

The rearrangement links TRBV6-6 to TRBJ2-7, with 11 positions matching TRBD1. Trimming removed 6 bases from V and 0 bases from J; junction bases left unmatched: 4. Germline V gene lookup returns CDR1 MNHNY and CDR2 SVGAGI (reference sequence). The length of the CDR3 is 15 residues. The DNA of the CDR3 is TGTGCCAGCAGAGGGACAGGGGGGAGCTCCTACGAGCAGTACTTC. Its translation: CASRGTGGSSYEQYF.

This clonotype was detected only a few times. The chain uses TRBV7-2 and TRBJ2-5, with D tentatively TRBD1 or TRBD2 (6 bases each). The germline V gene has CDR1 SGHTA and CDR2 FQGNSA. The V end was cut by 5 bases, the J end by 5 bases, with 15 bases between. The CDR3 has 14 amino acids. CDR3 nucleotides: TGTGCCAGCAGCGCGAGGAGGGGGTCGGAGACCCAGTACTTC. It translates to CASSARRGSETQYF.

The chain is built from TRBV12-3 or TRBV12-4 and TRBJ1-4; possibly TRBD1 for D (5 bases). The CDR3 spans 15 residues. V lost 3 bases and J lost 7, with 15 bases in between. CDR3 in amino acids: CASSFGAEGTEKLFF. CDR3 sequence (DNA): TGTGCCAGCAGTTTTGGGGCCGAAGGGACTGAAAAACTGTTTTTT.

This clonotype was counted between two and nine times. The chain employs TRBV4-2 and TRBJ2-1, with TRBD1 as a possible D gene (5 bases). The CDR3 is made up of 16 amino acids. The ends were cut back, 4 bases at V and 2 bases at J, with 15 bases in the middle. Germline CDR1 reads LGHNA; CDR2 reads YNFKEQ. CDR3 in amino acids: CASSPTLGVTYNEQFF. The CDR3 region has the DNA TGTGCCAGCAGCCCCACTCTAGGGGTGACCTACAATGAGCAGTTCTTC.

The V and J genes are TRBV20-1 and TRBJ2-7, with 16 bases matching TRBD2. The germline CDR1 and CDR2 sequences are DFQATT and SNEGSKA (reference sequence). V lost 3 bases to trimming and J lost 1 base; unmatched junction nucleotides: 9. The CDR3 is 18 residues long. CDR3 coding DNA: TGCAGTGCTAGGGATACCGGGACTAGCGGGGGGGCTTCCTACGAGCAGTACTTC. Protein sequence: CSARDTGTSGGASYEQYF.

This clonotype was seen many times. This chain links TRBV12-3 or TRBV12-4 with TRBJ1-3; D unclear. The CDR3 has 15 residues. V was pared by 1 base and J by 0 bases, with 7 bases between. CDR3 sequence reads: CASSLGRFSGNTIYF. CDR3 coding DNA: TGTGCCAGCAGTTTAGGACGGTTCTCTGGAAACACCATATATTTT.

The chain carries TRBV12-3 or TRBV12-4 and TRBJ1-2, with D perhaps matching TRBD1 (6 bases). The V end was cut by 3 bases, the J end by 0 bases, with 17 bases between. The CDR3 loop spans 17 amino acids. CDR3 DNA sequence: TGTGCCAGCAGTTTCTTGAGACAGGCCACTACTAACTATGGCTACACCTTC. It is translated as CASSFLRQATTNYGYTF.

CDR3 coding DNA: TGCAGCGTTGACGGTTTCCTAGGCGATGAGCAGTTCTTC. Translating gives CSVDGFLGDEQFF. The V call is TRBV29-1, the J call TRBJ2-1; D call uncertain. Germline lookup yields CDR1 SQVTM and CDR2 ANQGSEA. The CDR3 has 13 amino acids. The V and J ends lost 3 bases and 8 bases respectively, with 14 bases between them.

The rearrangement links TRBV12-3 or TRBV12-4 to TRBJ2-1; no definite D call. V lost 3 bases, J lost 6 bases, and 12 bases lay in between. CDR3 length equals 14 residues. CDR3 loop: CASSFSLAPNEQFF. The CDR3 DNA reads TGTGCCAGCAGTTTCAGCCTGGCCCCCAATGAGCAGTTCTTC.

Written as DNA, the CDR3 is TGCGCCAGCGGGGGGGAGGGTAGCCTTTACAATGAGCAGTTCTTC. Its translation is CASGGEGSLYNEQFF. The chain carries TRBV10-2 and TRBJ2-1; 7 bases agree with TRBD2. This CDR3 is 15 amino acids long. CDR1 is WSHSY, CDR2 SAAADI, per germline. Germline trimming cut 8 bases from V and 4 bases from J; bases unmatched to any gene: 11.

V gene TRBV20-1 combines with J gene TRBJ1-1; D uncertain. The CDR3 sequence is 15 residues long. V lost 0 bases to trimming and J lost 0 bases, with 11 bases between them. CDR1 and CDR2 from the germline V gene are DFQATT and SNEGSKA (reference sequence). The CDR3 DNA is TGCAGTGCTAGAGATGGGTGGCGTTTGAACACTGAAGCTTTCTTT. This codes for CSARDGWRLNTEAFF.

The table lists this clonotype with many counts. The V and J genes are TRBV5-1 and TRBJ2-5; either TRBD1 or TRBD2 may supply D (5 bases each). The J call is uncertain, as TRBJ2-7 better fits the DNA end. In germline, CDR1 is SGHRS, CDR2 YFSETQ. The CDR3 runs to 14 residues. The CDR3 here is CASSPGTSTYEQYF. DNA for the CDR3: TGCGCCAGCAGTCCCGGGACCTCCACCTACGAGCAGTACTTC.

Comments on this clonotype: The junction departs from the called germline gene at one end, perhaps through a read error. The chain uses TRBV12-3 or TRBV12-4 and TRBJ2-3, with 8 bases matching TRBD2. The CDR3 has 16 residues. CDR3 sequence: CASTRTGLDRTDTQYF. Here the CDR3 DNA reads TGTGCCAGCACTAGAACGGGACTAGACAGGACAGATACGCAGTATTTC.

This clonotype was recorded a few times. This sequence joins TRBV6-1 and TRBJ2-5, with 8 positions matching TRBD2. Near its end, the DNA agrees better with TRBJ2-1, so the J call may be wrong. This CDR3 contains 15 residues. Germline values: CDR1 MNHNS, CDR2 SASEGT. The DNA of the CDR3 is TGTGCCAGCAGTGAAGCGACTAGCGAGTACAATGAGCAGTTCTTC. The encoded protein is CASSEATSEYNEQFF.

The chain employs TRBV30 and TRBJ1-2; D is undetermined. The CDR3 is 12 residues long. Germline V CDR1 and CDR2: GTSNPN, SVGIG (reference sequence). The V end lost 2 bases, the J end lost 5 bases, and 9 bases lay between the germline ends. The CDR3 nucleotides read TGTGCCTGGAGTATGTCGGGGTATGGCTACACCTTC. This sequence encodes CAWSMSGYGYTF.

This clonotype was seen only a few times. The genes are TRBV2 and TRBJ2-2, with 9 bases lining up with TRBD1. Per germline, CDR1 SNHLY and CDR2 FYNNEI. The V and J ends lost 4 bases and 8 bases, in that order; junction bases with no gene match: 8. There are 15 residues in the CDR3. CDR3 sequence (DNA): TGTGCCAGCAGTGCAGAGAACAGGGGGCTGGGGGAGCTGTTTTTT. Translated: CASSAENRGLGELFF.